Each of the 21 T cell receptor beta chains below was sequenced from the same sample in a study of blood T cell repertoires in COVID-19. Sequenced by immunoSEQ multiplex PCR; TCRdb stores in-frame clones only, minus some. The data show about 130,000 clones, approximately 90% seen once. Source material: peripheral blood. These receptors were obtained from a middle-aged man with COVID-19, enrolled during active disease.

The CDR3 loop reads CASSSSTGTRNNQETQYF. The CDR3 DNA reads as TGTGCCAGCAGCTCGAGCACCGGGACTAGAAACAACCAAGAGACCCAGTACTTC. The gene calls are TRBV9 and TRBJ2-5; 8 bases fit TRBD2. Germline V gene data show CDR1 as SGDLS and CDR2 as YYNGEE. Trimming at V came to 4 bases and at J to 0 bases, leaving 14 bases not matched to a gene. There are 18 residues in the CDR3. The variable domain in full, completed from reference TRBV9 and TRBJ2-5, reads DSGVTQTPKHLITATGQRVTLRCSPRSGDLSVYWYQQSLDQGLQFLIQYYNGEERAKGNILERFSAQQFPDLHSELNLSSLELGDSALYFCASSSSTGTRNNQETQYFGPGTRLLVL.

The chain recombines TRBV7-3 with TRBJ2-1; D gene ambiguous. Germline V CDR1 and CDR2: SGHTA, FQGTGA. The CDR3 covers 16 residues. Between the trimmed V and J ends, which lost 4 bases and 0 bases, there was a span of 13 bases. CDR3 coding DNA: TGTGCCAGCAGCTCCCCCGGGTCCAACTCCTACAATGAGCAGTTCTTC. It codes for CASSSPGSNSYNEQFF. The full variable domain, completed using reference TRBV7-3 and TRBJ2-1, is GAGVSQTPSNKVTEKGKYVELRCDPISGHTALYWYRQSLGQGPEFLIYFQGTGAADDSGLPNDRFFAVRPEGSVSTLKIQRTERGDSAVYLCASSSPGSNSYNEQFFGPGTRLTVL.

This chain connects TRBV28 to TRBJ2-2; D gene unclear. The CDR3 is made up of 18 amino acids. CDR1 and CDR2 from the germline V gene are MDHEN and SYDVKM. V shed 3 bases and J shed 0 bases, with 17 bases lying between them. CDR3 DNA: TGTGCCAGCAGTTTTTTCGGGTCGCGGCCGCCGAACACCGGGGAGCTGTTTTTT. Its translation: CASSFFGSRPPNTGELFF.

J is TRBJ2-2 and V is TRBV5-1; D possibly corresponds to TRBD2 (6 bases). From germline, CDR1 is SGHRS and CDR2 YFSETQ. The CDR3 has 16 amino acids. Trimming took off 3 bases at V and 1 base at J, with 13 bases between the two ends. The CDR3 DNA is TGCGCCAGCAGCTACCGAAGCGGGCAGAACACCGGGGAGCTGTTTTTT. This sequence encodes CASSYRSGQNTGELFF.

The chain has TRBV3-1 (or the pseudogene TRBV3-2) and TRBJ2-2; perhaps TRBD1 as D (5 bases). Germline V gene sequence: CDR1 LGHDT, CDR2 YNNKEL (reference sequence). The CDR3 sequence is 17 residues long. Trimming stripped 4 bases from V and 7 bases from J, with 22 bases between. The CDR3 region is CASSPLAGKVLGGELFF. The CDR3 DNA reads TGTGCCAGCAGCCCCTTAGCAGGGAAGGTGCTTGGCGGGGAGCTGTTTTTT.

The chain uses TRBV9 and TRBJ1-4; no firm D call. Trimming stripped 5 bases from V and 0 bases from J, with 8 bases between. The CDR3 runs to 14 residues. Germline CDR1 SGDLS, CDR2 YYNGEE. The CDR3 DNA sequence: TGTGCCAGCAGGTTTCGGGCAACTAATGAAAAACTGTTTTTT. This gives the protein CASRFRATNEKLFF.

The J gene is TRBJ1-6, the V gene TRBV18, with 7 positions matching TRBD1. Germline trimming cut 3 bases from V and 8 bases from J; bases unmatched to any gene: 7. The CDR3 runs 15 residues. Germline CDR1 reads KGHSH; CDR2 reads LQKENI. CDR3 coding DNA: TGTGCCAGCTCACCTTCTACCCAGGGGGATTCACCCCTCCACTTT. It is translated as CASSPSTQGDSPLHF.

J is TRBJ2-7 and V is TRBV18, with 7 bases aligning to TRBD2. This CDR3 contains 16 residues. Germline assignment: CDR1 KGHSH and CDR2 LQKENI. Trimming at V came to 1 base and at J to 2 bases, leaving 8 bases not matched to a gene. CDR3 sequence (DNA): TGTGCCAGCTCACCACAGGCGGGAGAGCCCCCCTACGAGCAGTACTTC. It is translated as CASSPQAGEPPYEQYF.

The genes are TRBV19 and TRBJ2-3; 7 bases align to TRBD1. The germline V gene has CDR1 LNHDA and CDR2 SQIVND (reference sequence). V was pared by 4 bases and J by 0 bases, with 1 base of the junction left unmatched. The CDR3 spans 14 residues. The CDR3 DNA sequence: TGTGCCAGTAGTACGACAGGGAGCACAGATACGCAGTATTTT. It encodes CASSTTGSTDTQYF.

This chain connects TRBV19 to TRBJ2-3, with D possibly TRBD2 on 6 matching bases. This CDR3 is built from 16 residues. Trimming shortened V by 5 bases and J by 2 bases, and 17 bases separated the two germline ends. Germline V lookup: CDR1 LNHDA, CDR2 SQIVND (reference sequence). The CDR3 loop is CASSPKGGASTDTQYF. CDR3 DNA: TGTGCCAGTAGTCCTAAAGGAGGGGCATCCACAGATACGCAGTATTTT.

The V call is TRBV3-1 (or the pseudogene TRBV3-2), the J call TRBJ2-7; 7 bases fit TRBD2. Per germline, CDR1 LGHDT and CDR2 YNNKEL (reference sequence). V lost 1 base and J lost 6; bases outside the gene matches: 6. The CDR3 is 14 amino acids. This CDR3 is CASSQASGGGEQYV. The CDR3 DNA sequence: TGTGCCAGCAGCCAAGCCTCGGGAGGAGGCGAGCAGTACGTC.

CDR3 loop: CASSPGDNSPLHF. CDR3 nucleotides: TGTGCCAGCAGCCCAGGTGATAATTCACCCCTCCACTTT. The chain uses TRBV7-9 and TRBJ1-6; D call uncertain. Germline V gives CDR1 SEHNR, CDR2 FQNEAQ (reference sequence). The length of the CDR3 is 13 residues. Deletions cut 5 bases from V and 5 bases from J, with 7 bases between.

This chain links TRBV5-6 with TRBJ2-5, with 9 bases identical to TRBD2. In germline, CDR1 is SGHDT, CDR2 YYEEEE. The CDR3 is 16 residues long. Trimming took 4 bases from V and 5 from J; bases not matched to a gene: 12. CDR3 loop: CASSLYSGSDRETQYF. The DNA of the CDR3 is TGTGCCAGCAGCCTCTATAGCGGGAGCGATCGGGAGACCCAGTACTTC.

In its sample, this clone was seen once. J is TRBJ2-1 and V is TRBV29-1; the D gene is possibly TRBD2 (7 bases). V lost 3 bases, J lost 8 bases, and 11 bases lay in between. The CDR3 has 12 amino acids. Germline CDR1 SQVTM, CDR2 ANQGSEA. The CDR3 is CSVDRGGDEQFF. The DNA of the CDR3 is TGCAGCGTTGACAGGGGAGGGGATGAGCAGTTCTTC.

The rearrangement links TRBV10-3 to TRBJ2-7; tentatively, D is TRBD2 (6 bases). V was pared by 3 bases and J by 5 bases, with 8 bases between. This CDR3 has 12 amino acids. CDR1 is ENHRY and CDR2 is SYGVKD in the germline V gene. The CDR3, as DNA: TGTGCCATCAGTGAAGGAGGGAACGAGCAGTACTTC. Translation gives CAISEGGNEQYF.

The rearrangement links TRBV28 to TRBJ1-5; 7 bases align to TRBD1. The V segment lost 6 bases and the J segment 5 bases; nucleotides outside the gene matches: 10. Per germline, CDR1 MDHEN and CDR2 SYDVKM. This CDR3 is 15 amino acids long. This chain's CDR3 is CASSPQDRVYQPQHF. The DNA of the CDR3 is TGTGCCAGCAGCCCCCAAGACAGGGTTTATCAGCCCCAGCATTTT.

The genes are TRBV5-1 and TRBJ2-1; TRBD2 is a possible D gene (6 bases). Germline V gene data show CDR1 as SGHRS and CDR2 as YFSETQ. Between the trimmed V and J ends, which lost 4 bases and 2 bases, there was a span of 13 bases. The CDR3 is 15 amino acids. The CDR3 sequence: CASSGGTGTYNEQFF. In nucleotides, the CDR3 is TGCGCCAGCAGCGGGGGGACCGGGACCTACAATGAGCAGTTCTTC.

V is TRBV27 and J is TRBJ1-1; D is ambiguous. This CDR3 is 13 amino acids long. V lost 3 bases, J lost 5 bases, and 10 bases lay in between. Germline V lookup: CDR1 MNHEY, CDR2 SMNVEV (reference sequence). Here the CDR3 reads CASSFGKRTEAFF. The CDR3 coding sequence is TGTGCCAGCAGTTTCGGGAAGCGGACTGAAGCTTTCTTT.

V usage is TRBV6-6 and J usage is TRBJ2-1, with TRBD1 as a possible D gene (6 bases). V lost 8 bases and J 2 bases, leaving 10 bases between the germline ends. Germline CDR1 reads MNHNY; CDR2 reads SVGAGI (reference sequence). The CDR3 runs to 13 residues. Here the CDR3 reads CASGGETYNEQFF. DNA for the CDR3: TGTGCCAGCGGGGGCGAGACCTACAATGAGCAGTTCTTC.

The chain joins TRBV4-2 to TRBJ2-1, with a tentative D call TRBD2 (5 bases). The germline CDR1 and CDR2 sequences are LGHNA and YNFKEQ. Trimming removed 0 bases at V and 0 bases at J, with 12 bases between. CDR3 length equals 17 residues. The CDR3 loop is CASSQDVSGSSYNEQFF. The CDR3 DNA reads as TGTGCCAGCAGCCAAGATGTAAGCGGATCCTCCTACAATGAGCAGTTCTTC.

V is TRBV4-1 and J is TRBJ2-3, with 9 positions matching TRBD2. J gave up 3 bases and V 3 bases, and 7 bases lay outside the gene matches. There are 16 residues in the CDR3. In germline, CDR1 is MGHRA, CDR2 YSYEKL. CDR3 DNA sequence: TGCGCCAGCAGCCATGGAGCGGGAGGAAGGACAGATACGCAGTATTTT. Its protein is CASSHGAGGRTDTQYF.